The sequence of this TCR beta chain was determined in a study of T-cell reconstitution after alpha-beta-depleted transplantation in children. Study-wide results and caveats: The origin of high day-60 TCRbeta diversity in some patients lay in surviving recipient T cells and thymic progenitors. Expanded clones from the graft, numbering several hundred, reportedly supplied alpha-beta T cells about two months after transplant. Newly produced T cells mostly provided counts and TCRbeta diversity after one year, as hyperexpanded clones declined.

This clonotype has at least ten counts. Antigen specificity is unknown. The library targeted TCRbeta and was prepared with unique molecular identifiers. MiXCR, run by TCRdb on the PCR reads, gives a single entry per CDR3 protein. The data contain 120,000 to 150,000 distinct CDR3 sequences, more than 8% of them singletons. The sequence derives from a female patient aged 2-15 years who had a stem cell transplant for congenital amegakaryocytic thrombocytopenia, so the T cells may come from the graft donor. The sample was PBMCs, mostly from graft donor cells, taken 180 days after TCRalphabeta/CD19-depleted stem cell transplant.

The CDR3, as DNA: TGCAGCGTTGTGGACTCTCGACCCCGCTCCTACAATGAGCAGTTCTTC. Protein sequence: CSVVDSRPRSYNEQFF. The rearrangement joins TRBV29-1 to TRBJ2-1; the D gene is possibly TRBD2 (5 bases). Trimming stripped 4 bases from V and 0 bases from J, with 16 bases between. Germline V lookup: CDR1 SQVTM, CDR2 ANQGSEA. This CDR3 comprises 16 residues.